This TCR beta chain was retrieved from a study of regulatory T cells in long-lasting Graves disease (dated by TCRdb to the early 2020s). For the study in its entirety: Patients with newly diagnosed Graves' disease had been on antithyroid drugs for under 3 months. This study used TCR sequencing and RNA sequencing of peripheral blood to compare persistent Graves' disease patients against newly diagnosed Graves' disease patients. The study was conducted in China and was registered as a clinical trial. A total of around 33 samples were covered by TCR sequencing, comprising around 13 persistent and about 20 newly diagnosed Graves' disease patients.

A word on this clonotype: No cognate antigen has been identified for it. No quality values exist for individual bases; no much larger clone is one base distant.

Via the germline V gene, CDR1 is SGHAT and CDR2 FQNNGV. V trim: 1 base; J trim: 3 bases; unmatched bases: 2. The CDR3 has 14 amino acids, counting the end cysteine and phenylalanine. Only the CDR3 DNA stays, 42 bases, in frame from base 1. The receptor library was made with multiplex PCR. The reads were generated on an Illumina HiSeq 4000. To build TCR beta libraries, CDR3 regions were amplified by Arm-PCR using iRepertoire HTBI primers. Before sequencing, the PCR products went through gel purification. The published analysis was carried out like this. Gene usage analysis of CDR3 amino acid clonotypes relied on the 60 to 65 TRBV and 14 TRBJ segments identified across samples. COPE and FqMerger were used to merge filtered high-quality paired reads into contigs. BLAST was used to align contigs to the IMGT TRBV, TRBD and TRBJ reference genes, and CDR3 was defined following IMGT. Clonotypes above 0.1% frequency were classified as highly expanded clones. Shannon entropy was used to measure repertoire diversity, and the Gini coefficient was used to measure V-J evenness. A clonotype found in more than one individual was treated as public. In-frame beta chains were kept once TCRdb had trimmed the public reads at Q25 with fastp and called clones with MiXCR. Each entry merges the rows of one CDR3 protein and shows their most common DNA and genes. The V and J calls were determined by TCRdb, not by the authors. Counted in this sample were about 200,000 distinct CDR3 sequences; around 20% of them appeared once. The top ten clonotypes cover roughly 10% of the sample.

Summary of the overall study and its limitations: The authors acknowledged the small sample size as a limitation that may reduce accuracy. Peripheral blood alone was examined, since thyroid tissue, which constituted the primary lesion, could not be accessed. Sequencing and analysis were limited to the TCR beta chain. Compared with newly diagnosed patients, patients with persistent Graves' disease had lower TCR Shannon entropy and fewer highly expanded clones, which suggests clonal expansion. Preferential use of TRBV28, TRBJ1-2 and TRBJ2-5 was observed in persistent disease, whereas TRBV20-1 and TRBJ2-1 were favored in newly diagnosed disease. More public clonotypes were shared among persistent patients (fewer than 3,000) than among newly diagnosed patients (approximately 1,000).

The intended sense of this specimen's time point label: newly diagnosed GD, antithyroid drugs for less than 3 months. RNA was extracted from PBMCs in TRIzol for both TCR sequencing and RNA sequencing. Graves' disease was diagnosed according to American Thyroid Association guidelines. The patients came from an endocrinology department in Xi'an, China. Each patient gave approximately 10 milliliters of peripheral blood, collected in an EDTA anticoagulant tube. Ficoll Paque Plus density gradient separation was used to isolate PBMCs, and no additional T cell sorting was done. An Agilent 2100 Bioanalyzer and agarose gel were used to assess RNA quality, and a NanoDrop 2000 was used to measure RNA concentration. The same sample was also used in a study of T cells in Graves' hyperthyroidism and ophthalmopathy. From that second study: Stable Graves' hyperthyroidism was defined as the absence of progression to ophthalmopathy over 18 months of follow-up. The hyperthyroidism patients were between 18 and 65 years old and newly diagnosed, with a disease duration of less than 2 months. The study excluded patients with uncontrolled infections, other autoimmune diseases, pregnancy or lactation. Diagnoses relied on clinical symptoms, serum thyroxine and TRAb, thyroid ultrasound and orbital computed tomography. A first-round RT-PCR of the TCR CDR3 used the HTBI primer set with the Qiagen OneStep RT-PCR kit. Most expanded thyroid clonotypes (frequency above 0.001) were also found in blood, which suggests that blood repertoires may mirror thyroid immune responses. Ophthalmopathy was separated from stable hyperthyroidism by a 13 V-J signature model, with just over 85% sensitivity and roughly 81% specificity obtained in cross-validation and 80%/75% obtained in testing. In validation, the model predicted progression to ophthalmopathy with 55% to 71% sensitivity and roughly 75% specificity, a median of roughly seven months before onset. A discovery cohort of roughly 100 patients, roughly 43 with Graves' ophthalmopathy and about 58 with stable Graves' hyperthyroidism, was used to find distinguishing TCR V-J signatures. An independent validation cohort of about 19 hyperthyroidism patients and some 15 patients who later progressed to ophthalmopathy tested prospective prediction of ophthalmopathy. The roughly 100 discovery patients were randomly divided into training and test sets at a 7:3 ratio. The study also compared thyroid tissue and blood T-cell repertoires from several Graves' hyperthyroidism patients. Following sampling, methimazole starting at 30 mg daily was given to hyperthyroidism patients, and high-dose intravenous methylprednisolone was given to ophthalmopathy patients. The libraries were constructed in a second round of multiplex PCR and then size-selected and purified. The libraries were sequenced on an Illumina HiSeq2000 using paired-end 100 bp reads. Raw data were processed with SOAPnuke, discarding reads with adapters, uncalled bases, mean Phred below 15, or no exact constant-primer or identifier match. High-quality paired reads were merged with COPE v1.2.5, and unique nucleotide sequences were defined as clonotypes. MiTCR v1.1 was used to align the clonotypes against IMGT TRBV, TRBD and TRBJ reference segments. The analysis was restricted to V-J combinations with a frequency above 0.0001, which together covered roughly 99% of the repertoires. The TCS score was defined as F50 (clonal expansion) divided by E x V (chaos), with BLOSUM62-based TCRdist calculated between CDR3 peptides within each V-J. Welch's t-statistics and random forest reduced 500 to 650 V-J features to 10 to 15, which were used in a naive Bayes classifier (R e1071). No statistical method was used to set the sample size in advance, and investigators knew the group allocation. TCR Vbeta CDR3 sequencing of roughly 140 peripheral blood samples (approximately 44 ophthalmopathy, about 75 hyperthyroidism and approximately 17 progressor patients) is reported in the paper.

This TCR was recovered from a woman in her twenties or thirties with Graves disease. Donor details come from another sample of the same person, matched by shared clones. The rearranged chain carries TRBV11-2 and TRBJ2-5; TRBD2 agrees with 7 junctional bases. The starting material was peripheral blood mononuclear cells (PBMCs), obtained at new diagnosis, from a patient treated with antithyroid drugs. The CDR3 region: CASSLGGGEETQYF. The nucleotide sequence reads TGTGCCAGCAGCTTAGGGGGGGGAGAAGAGACCCAGTACTTC. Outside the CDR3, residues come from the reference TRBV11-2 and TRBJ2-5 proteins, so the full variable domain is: EAGVAQSPRYKIIEKRQSVAFWCNPISGHATLYWYQQILGQGPKLLIQFQNNGVVDDSQLPKDRFSAERLKGVDSTLKIQPAKLEDSAVYLCASSLGGGEETQYFGPGTRLLVL.